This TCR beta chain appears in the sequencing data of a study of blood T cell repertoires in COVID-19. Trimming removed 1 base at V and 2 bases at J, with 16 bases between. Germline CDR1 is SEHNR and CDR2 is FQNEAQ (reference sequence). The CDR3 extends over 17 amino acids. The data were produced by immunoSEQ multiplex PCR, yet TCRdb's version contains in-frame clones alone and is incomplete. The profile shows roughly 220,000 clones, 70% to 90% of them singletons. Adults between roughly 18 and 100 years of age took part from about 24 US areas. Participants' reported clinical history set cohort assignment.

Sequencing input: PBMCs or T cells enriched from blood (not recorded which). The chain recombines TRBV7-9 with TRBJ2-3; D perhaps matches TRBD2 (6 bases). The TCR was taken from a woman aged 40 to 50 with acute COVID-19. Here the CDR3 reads CASSLEASGLFTDTQYF. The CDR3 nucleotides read TGTGCCAGCAGCTTAGAGGCCAGCGGGCTATTCACAGATACGCAGTATTTT.